The next 28 T cell receptor beta chains were all read from a single sample in a study of CXCR3-negative and CXCR3-positive naive CD8 T cells. 5' RACE that incorporated UMI labels was used to prepare the TRB cDNA libraries. With the 5' RACE reads reprocessed, TCRdb shows one record per CDR3 protein and no DNA. The listing records 70,000 to 100,000 distinct CDR3 sequences. Sequencing input: naive CXCR3- CD8+ T cells from blood. The subset here: CD45RO-CCR7+CD27+CD95- naive CD8+ T cells lacking CXCR3 (TNR3-). Receptor source: a human donor in good health. Some clones in this sample may be carry-over from other donors' samples.

This chain links TRBV11-2 with TRBJ2-5; TCRdb's D call of TRBD1 is untestable without DNA. Germline V gives CDR1 SGHAT, CDR2 FQNNGV. The CDR3 covers 15 residues. CDR3 loop: CASSSPDRSQETQYF.

The chain is built from TRBV12-3 or TRBV12-4 and TRBJ2-5. This CDR3 is 14 amino acids long. The CDR3 reads CASSLRPERETQYF.

V and J are TRBV7-8 and TRBJ2-7; TCRdb picks TRBD1, but there is no DNA to check that call. In germline, CDR1 is SGHVS, CDR2 FQNEAQ. This CDR3 contains 16 residues. The chain's CDR3 is CASSPLGKWGNDEQYF.

The chain carries TRBV29-1 and TRBJ2-7; with no DNA, the TCRdb D assignment of TRBD2 cannot be verified. Germline V gene lookup returns CDR1 SQVTM and CDR2 ANQGSEA. CDR3 length: 13 residues. This CDR3 reads CSVVLAGYYEQYF.

The chain is built from TRBV7-3 and TRBJ2-1. Germline values: CDR1 SGHTA, CDR2 FQGTGA. The CDR3 spans 16 residues. CDR3: CASSLKFGTTYNEQFF.

CDR3 in amino acids: CASSLYTGSSEAFF. V and J are TRBV5-1 and TRBJ1-1. Germline-derived CDR1 and CDR2 are SGHRS and YFSETQ. The CDR3 has 14 residues. The full variable domain, with the rest looked up from reference TRBV5-1 and TRBJ1-1, is KAGVTQTPRYLIKTRGQQVTLSCSPISGHRSVSWYQQTPGQGLQFLFEYFSETQRNKGNFPGRFSGRQFSNSRSEMNVSTLELGDSALYLCASSLYTGSSEAFFGQGTRLTVV.

The gene calls are TRBV5-8 and TRBJ2-1; TCRdb indicates TRBD1, and absent DNA this call remains unverified. The CDR3 runs 14 residues. The germline V gene encodes CDR1 SGHTS and CDR2 YDEGEE. The CDR3 sequence: CASSPRGDYNEQFF.

The chain links TRBV12-3 or TRBV12-4 to TRBJ2-7; TCRdb's D call of TRBD1 is untestable without DNA. This CDR3 region has 13 residues. CDR3 amino acids: CASSLGQVYEQYF.

V usage is TRBV7-2 and J usage is TRBJ2-3; the TRBD1 assignment by TCRdb is unverifiable without DNA. Per the germline V gene, CDR1 is SGHTA and CDR2 is FQGNSA. The CDR3 spans 16 residues. The CDR3: CASGEGVQGATDTQYF.

This chain joins TRBV4-1 and TRBJ2-5; the D call of TRBD2 rests on TCRdb alone, since no DNA is present to check it. This CDR3 spans 13 amino acids. Germline loops: CDR1 MGHRA, CDR2 YSYEKL. CDR3: CASSRGLEETQYF.

V gene TRBV29-1 combines with J gene TRBJ1-2. This CDR3 contains 12 residues. The germline CDR1 and CDR2 sequences are SQVTM and ANQGSEA. The CDR3 spells CSVQQVNYGYTF.

This chain uses TRBV5-5 with TRBJ2-2; TCRdb reports TRBD2, a call that lacks DNA to check it against. This CDR3 comprises 18 residues. Per the germline V gene, CDR1 is SGHKS and CDR2 is YYEKEE (reference sequence). The CDR3 region is CASSLQGTGTTNTGELFF.

The rearrangement uses TRBV6-2 or TRBV6-3 and TRBJ2-3; as DNA is missing, the TRBD1 call by TCRdb cannot be tested. The CDR3 is made up of 14 amino acids. Germline V gives CDR1 MNHEY, CDR2 SVGEGT. CDR3 amino acids: CASKTGAHTDTQYF.

The chain is built from TRBV7-9 and TRBJ1-1. Per germline, CDR1 SEHNR and CDR2 FQNEAQ (reference sequence). This CDR3 comprises 11 residues. This chain's CDR3 is CASSMNTEAFF.

V usage is TRBV20-1 and J usage is TRBJ2-3; TCRdb names TRBD1, which stays unverified in the absence of DNA. Germline V lookup: CDR1 DFQATT, CDR2 SNEGSKA (reference sequence). The CDR3 has 17 amino acids. This chain's CDR3 is CSARGFWDGKTPDTQYF.

The chain combines TRBV29-1 with TRBJ2-7. Germline CDR1 SQVTM, CDR2 ANQGSEA. CDR3 size: 13 residues. CDR3 protein: CSVMTDSSYEQYF.

The V gene is TRBV24-1, the J gene TRBJ2-4; there is no DNA to check the TCRdb D call of TRBD1. This CDR3 spans 15 amino acids. CDR1 and CDR2 (germline): KGHDR, SFDVKD. The CDR3 loop is CATSDFRTGDDIQYF.

The V call is TRBV12-3 or TRBV12-4, the J call TRBJ2-3; the TCRdb D gene call, TRBD2, has no DNA to confirm it. CDR3 length equals 15 residues. The CDR3 region is CASSLPSGSKDTQYF.

This sequence joins TRBV20-1 and TRBJ2-7. The germline V gene has CDR1 DFQATT and CDR2 SNEGSKA (reference sequence). This CDR3 is built from 12 residues. The CDR3 loop is CSAREQLSEQYF.

This chain links TRBV6-1 with TRBJ1-3. The germline V gene encodes CDR1 MNHNS and CDR2 SASEGT. The CDR3 consists of 15 residues. CDR3 amino acids: CASSSNPTSGNTIYF.

The chain carries TRBV7-8 and TRBJ2-7; TCRdb picks TRBD2, but there is no DNA to check that call. This CDR3 is built from 14 residues. In germline, CDR1 is SGHVS, CDR2 FQNEAQ. CDR3 sequence: CASSPTSGGFEQYF.

The CDR3 is CSVEDGLASGSYEQYF. This sequence joins TRBV29-1 and TRBJ2-7; TCRdb selects TRBD2, and the lack of DNA leaves this call unchecked. Germline V gene lookup returns CDR1 SQVTM and CDR2 ANQGSEA. The CDR3 is made up of 16 amino acids.

The CDR3: CASSFSQRPQHF. The chain has TRBV28 and TRBJ1-5. Germline V CDR1 and CDR2: MDHEN, SYDVKM. The CDR3 is 12 amino acids.

The chain links TRBV29-1 to TRBJ2-1. CDR1 SQVTM and CDR2 ANQGSEA come from the germline V gene. CDR3 length: 15 residues. The CDR3 sequence is CSVEDLGGVYNEQFF.

CDR3 in amino acids: CASSQTGTGGNYGYTF. The J gene is TRBJ1-2, the V gene TRBV13; TCRdb proposes TRBD1, but this gene call is untestable without DNA. The CDR3 extends over 16 amino acids. Germline V gene data show CDR1 as PRHDT and CDR2 as FYEKMQ (reference sequence).

The chain recombines TRBV2 with TRBJ2-1. The CDR3 totals 12 residues. CDR1 and CDR2 from the germline V gene are SNHLY and FYNNEI. The CDR3 here is CASRNWLSEQFF.

The chain recombines TRBV13 with TRBJ2-7. There are 14 residues in the CDR3. CDR1 is PRHDT, CDR2 FYEKMQ, per germline (reference sequence). This CDR3 is CASSLGLSFLEQYF.

V usage is TRBV7-9 and J usage is TRBJ1-1. Germline V CDR1 and CDR2: SEHNR, FQNEAQ (reference sequence). The CDR3 totals 11 residues. The CDR3 region is CASRRNTEAFF.